This record covers a single TCR beta chain. Repertoires were generated with immunoSEQ multiplex PCR, while TCRdb's copy carries only in-frame clones and drops some. The table includes under 500,000 clones, 87% detected once. This sample is part of a study of blood T cell repertoires in COVID-19. The overall study: Sites in the United States, Italy and Spain provided acute and convalescent COVID-19 samples. In each case, the material was cDNA or gDNA derived from T cells, B-cell-depleted T cells, or PBMCs.

Sequenced input: PBMCs or T cells enriched from blood (not recorded which). The receptor's source is a woman aged 18-29 years with acute COVID-19.

The CDR3 reads CASSPDRPSNSPLHF. CDR3 bases: TGTGCCAGCTCACCGGACAGGCCCAGTAATTCACCCCTCCACTTT. The chain recombines TRBV18 with TRBJ1-6; TRBD1 aligns across 7 bases. CDR1 and CDR2 (germline): KGHSH, LQKENI. The CDR3 sequence is 15 residues long. V lost 3 bases, J lost 6 bases, and 5 bases stayed unmatched.